There are many counts of the clone carrying this T cell receptor (beta chain). Its specificity is not known. Trimming stripped 6 bases from V and 4 bases from J, with 12 bases between. This CDR3 has 13 residues. From germline, CDR1 is MNHNY and CDR2 SVGAGI (reference sequence). Breast cancer patients provided tissue from their axillary draining lymph nodes. This sample stems from a study of breast tumors, draining lymph nodes, adjacent tissues. General study points: Data fit most tumor T cells coming from lymph node, expanding in tumor. Luminal-like breast cancer showed significantly higher tumor–nontumor repertoire similarity than basal-like. That most tumor T cells come from lymph nodes remained unproven. Tumor repertoires ranked between lymph nodes and nontumor tissue in diversity, with V and J gene preferences.

TCRdb reanalysed the multiplex PCR reads using MiXCR and keeps one entry per CDR3 protein. The table lists about 300,000 distinct CDR3 sequences, about 33% of them singletons. Specimen: axillary lymph node tissue. The V gene is TRBV6-6, the J gene TRBJ2-5; possibly TRBD2 for D (5 bases). The TCR was taken from a female donor with breast cancer. Some clones in this sample may be carry-over from other donors' samples. This chain's CDR3 is CASSLGNRETQYF. CDR3 DNA: TGTGCCAGCAGCCTCGGGAACAGAGAGACCCAGTACTTC.